A selection of T cell receptor beta chains follows, all from one sample in a study of blood T cell repertoires in COVID-19. TCRdb's table, derived via immunoSEQ multiplex PCR, lists solely in-frame clones and lacks some. The data contain 250,000 to 300,000 clones, roughly 85% of them seen just once; the ten biggest clones take up roughly 5.3%. Sequenced material: peripheral blood. The receptors were gathered from a man aged 45-60 years with active or convalescent COVID-19. CDR3s leave out the opening cysteine and the closing phenylalanine or tryptophan. The order of the fields is J gene, V gene, CDR3 protein.

TRBJ1-2,TRBV6-5,ASSYARTGGGYGYT
TRBJ2-1,TRBV6-5,ASSRKGLAGDEQF
TRBJ2-5,TRBV7-2,ASSFLAGLGGRAEETQY
TRBJ2-1,TRBV20-1,SASFGLAGYNEQF
TRBJ1-4,TRBV2,ASRGGQGREKLF
TRBJ2-4,TRBV19,ASSIGGSKNIQY
TRBJ2-5,TRBV10-3,AISDRQTLQETQY
TRBJ2-1,TRBV7-8,ASSLAGGPPYHNEQF
TRBJ1-3,TRBV4-3,ASSQVHRGSGNTIY
TRBJ2-2,TRBV28,ASREGSYTGELF
TRBJ2-7,TRBV30,AWSASPGTSDTYEQY
TRBJ1-1,TRBV10-3,AISDQGPEAF
TRBJ2-3,TRBV7-2,ASSRTSGSFPDTQY
TRBJ2-1,TRBV7-3,ASSFVNNEQF
TRBJ2-5,TRBV6-5,ASSREGRETQY
TRBJ1-1,TRBV28,ASSLLGLNTEAF
TRBJ1-2,TRBV4-1,ASSQDRAAGNYGYT
TRBJ2-5,TRBV4-2,ASSQGTSGSRETQY
TRBJ2-1,TRBV18,ASSPGLAGSNEQF
TRBJ2-5,TRBV7-7,ASSMGQGGETQY
TRBJ2-1,TRBV4-2,ASSQGLAGGNEQF
TRBJ2-1,TRBV5-1,ASSKAKELDNEQF
TRBJ2-6,TRBV30,AWSPVQRGANVLT
TRBJ2-2,TRBV7-2,ASSLVRLAAGELF
TRBJ1-5,TRBV6-2/TRBV6-3,ASSRQGYDQPQH
TRBJ1-1,TRBV6-5,ASSSARPGAEAF
TRBJ2-7,TRBV13,ASSPTGSEQY
TRBJ1-3,TRBV5-5,ASSLSPFSGNTIY
TRBJ2-1,TRBV20-1,SAAIAYEQF
TRBJ2-5,TRBV10-3,AIGTEYQETQY
TRBJ2-7,TRBV7-5,VRTTLPRASSYEQY
TRBJ2-2,TRBV5-1,ASRSAGEENTGELF
TRBJ2-3,TRBV5-1,ASSKDRVDTDTQY
TRBJ2-7,TRBV11-2,ASSFGGILREQY
TRBJ1-2,TRBV10-3,AIPDTQNYGYT
TRBJ2-7,TRBV19,ASSIGTGHYEQY
TRBJ2-3,TRBV4-2,ASSFRTDTQY
TRBJ2-1,TRBV2,ASSRHRSFSYNEQF
TRBJ2-1,TRBV27,ASSTTRYNEQF
TRBJ2-1,TRBV9,ASSPDKEQF
TRBJ2-1,TRBV30,AWNGWEQYNEQF
TRBJ1-2,TRBV6-6,ASRGGVVYGYT
TRBJ2-7,TRBV29-1,SVALGLLGYEQY
TRBJ2-7,TRBV27,ASSASPGTGPDEQY
TRBJ2-7,TRBV5-1,ASSLSGGEQY
TRBJ2-7,TRBV7-9,ASSLVGGRLYEQY
TRBJ2-1,TRBV27,ASSYFGTTGEQF
TRBJ1-5,TRBV7-8,ASSSPGQSLGQPQH
TRBJ1-5,TRBV4-3,ASSQDRQVRNQPQH
TRBJ2-7,TRBV9,ASSPATGGRGGEQY
TRBJ1-2,TRBV30,AWSPRHINGYT
TRBJ2-1,TRBV5-1,ASSPSRGANEQF
TRBJ1-2,TRBV12-3/TRBV12-4,ASSFGQAYGYT
TRBJ1-1,TRBV3-1/TRBV3-2,ASRRHGNTEAF
TRBJ1-1,TRBV6-5,ASSYLGLRDTEAF
TRBJ1-5,TRBV28,ASNPSGGRSNQPQH